The 17 T cell receptor beta chains listed next were all sequenced from one sample in a study of blood T cells in healthy people across ages (dated by TCRdb to between 2015 and 2016). Receptor libraries were prepared by 5' RACE. A second PCR of about 7 to 12 cycles was run with a J-beta primer mix and a sample-barcoded 5' primer. TCRdb trimmed public reads at Q25 via fastp, called clones via MiXCR and kept in-frame beta chains. Rows matching on CDR3 protein sequence are summarized as one entry with the most common DNA and genes. Counted in this sample were 1.5 million to 2 million distinct CDR3 sequences; about two fifths of them appeared once. The top ten clonotypes cover 23% of the sample. Sequencing input: blood. The receptors shown here come from a human donor in good health.

This clonotype was seen just once. This chain uses TRBV6-1 with TRBJ2-7; maybe TRBD2 (5 bases). Germline CDR1 is MNHNS and CDR2 is SASEGT. Trimming shortened V by 5 bases and J by 3 bases, and 14 bases separated the two germline ends. This CDR3 has 14 amino acids. The CDR3 sequence: CASSREHGVYEQYF. CDR3 nucleotides: TGTGCCAGCAGTAGGGAACACGGGGTCTACGAGCAGTACTTC.

This clonotype was found a few times. The gene calls are TRBV12-3 or TRBV12-4 and TRBJ1-2, with TRBD1 identical over 7 bases. This CDR3 comprises 15 residues. V dropped 4 bases and J dropped 4; count of bases not matched to a gene: 9. The CDR3 protein is CASSSGQLRTYGYTF. DNA for the CDR3: TGTGCCAGCAGTTCGGGACAGCTCAGAACCTATGGCTACACCTTC.

This clonotype has only a few counts. The chain combines TRBV4-1 with TRBJ2-3; D unresolved. This CDR3 region has 15 residues. Germline V gives CDR1 MGHRA, CDR2 YSYEKL. V lost 3 bases and J 2 bases, leaving 12 bases between the germline ends. CDR3 residues: CASSQGFTTTDTQYF. DNA of the CDR3: TGCGCCAGCAGCCAGGGGTTTACGACCACAGATACGCAGTATTTT.

CDR3 residues: CASSQVGLSYNSPLHF. As DNA, the CDR3 is TGTGCCAGCAGCCAAGTCGGCCTTTCCTATAATTCACCCCTCCACTTT. The chain combines TRBV3-1 with TRBJ1-6; D is undetermined. Germline CDR1 LGHDT, CDR2 YNNKEL (reference sequence). V was trimmed by 1 base and J by 1 base, leaving 8 bases between them. CDR3 length equals 16 residues.

The CDR3 sequence: CASSQGVGANYGYTF. The CDR3 region has the DNA TGTGCCAGCAGCCAAGGCGTCGGAGCTAACTATGGCTACACCTTC. V and J are TRBV3-1 and TRBJ1-2; no clear D. This CDR3 region has 15 residues. Germline assignment: CDR1 LGHDT and CDR2 YNNKEL (reference sequence). The V end was cut by 1 base, the J end by 0 bases, with 9 bases between. Looking up the rest from reference TRBV3-1 and TRBJ1-2 gives the full variable domain: DTAVSQTPKYLVTQMGNDKSIKCEQNLGHDTMYWYKQDSKKFLKIMFSYNNKELIINETVPNRFSPKSPDKAHLNLHINSLELGDSAVYFCASSQGVGANYGYTFGSGTRLTVV.

The rearrangement links TRBV29-1 to TRBJ2-7; a weak D match, TRBD1 (5 bases). CDR3 length: 13 residues. CDR1 SQVTM and CDR2 ANQGSEA come from the germline V gene. V was shortened by 7 bases and J by 2 bases, with 15 bases between the two germline ends. The chain's CDR3 is CSAQNGQAYEQYF. The CDR3 nucleotides read TGCAGCGCACAGAACGGACAAGCCTACGAGCAGTACTTC.

This chain connects TRBV11-2 to TRBJ2-5; D call uncertain. CDR3 length: 14 residues. The V end lost 5 bases, the J end lost 5 bases, and 15 bases lay between the germline ends. Germline CDR1 is SGHAT and CDR2 is FQNNGV. The CDR3 region has the DNA TGTGCCAGCAGCGCCGGACCCGTCAAGGAGACCCAGTACTTC. It encodes CASSAGPVKETQYF.

This clonotype was observed a single time. This chain connects TRBV25-1 to TRBJ2-5; D gene uncertain. This CDR3 region has 13 residues. V lost 6 bases, J lost 5 bases, and 13 bases lay in between. Germline V gene sequence: CDR1 MGHDK, CDR2 SYGVNS. CDR3 nucleotides: TGTGCCAGCAGGGAAAGCCCTCGGGAGACCCAGTACTTC. Translation: CASRESPRETQYF.

This clonotype was counted between two and nine times. The V gene is TRBV29-1, the J gene TRBJ2-3; a possible D gene is TRBD1 (5 bases). This CDR3 is 13 amino acids long. The germline V gene has CDR1 SQVTM and CDR2 ANQGSEA. Trimming pared 4 bases from V and 2 bases from J, leaving 10 bases between. Here the CDR3 reads CSVVTGHTDTQYF. In DNA, the CDR3 is TGCAGCGTTGTAACAGGTCACACAGATACGCAGTATTTT.

CDR3 amino acids: CVGSDSGTDTQYF. The CDR3 DNA sequence: TGTGTCGGCAGCGACAGCGGCACAGATACGCAGTATTTT. The V gene is TRBV6-4, the J gene TRBJ2-3, with a tentative D call TRBD1 (5 bases). Germline values: CDR1 MRHNA, CDR2 SNTAGT. This CDR3 has 13 amino acids.

Comments on this clonotype: The junction departs from the called germline gene at one end, perhaps through a read error. The V and J genes are TRBV5-1 and TRBJ2-5, with a weak D call TRBD2 (6 bases). CDR1 is SGHRS, CDR2 YFSETQ, per germline. The length of the CDR3 is 14 residues. For the CDR3, the DNA is TGCGCCAACAGCTTGGACGGGGGTAGAGAGACCCAGTACTTC. Its protein product is CANSLDGGRETQYF. Full variable domain (outside the CDR3, taken from reference TRBV5-1 and TRBJ2-5): KAGVTQTPRYLIKTRGQQVTLSCSPISGHRSVSWYQQTPGQGLQFLFEYFSETQRNKGNFPGRFSGRQFSNSRSEMNVSTLELGDSALYLCANSLDGGRETQYFGPGTRLLVL.

The gene calls are TRBV6-2 or TRBV6-3 and TRBJ1-4, with unresolved D. Germline values: CDR1 MNHEY, CDR2 SVGEGT. V was pared by 8 bases and J by 3 bases, with 16 bases between. The CDR3 runs to 15 residues. CDR3 residues: CASLSGRVANEKLFF. The DNA for the CDR3 is TGTGCCAGCCTATCCGGACGGGTGGCTAATGAAAAACTGTTTTTT.

This clonotype was seen a few times. The chain links TRBV7-9 to TRBJ1-4; weak D call: TRBD1 (5 bases). From germline, CDR1 is SEHNR and CDR2 FQNEAQ (reference sequence). The CDR3 extends over 17 amino acids. Trimming took off 4 bases at V and 0 bases at J, with 15 bases between the two ends. The CDR3 coding sequence is TGTGCCAGCAGCTCTTCCGGGACTCTCCCAACTAATGAAAAACTGTTTTTT. Translation gives CASSSSGTLPTNEKLFF.

The chain uses TRBV7-9 and TRBJ2-7; 7 bases are a match to TRBD1. This CDR3 is built from 15 residues. V lost 5 bases to trimming and J lost 6 bases; unmatched junction nucleotides: 13. Germline V gives CDR1 SEHNR, CDR2 FQNEAQ (reference sequence). The CDR3 is CASSPRRQGDGEQYF. The DNA of the CDR3 is TGTGCCAGCAGCCCCCGAAGGCAGGGGGATGGCGAGCAGTACTTC.

This chain uses TRBV6-2 or TRBV6-3 with TRBJ1-2, with D perhaps TRBD1 (6 bases). V lost 6 bases, J lost 7 bases, and 24 bases lay in between. Germline CDR1 reads MNHEY; CDR2 reads SVGEGT. The CDR3 is 16 amino acids. The CDR3 nucleotides are TGTGCCAGCAGACAACCCACAGGGAAAAGAGTTGGTGGCTACACCTTC. As protein: CASRQPTGKRVGGYTF.

The chain has TRBV12-3 or TRBV12-4 and TRBJ1-4; D is ambiguous. The V end was cut by 2 bases, the J end by 6 bases, with 7 bases between. The CDR3 is made up of 13 amino acids. The CDR3 DNA sequence: TGTGCCAGCAGTTTATCAGCTTATGAAAAACTGTTTTTT. This codes for CASSLSAYEKLFF.

This chain uses TRBV5-5 with TRBJ2-3; D is ambiguous. Germline V gives CDR1 SGHKS, CDR2 YYEKEE (reference sequence). This CDR3 region has 15 residues. The V end lost 6 bases, the J end lost 0 bases, and 14 bases lay between the germline ends. CDR3 sequence reads: CASTLLITSTDTQYF. As DNA, the CDR3 is TGTGCCAGCACCCTGCTAATTACTAGCACAGATACGCAGTATTTT. The full variable domain, completed using reference TRBV5-5 and TRBJ2-3, is DAGVTQSPTHLIKTRGQQVTLRCSPISGHKSVSWYQQVLGQGPQFIFQYYEKEERGRGNFPDRFSARQFPNYSSELNVNALLLGDSALYLCASTLLITSTDTQYFGPGTRLTVL.